The rows below give T cell receptor beta chains drawn from one sample of a study of cytomegalovirus exposure and HLA in healthy donors. Assay: immunoSEQ multiplex PCR; the TCRdb copy retains only in-frame clones and omits some. This repertoire shows 150,000 to 200,000 clones, about 81% found once; its top ten account for 1% to 1.5%. Sequencing input: PBMCs. These receptors all stem from a woman aged 25 to 45 in good health and CMV-seronegative. Both conserved end residues are part of each CDR3. The order of the fields is CDR3 DNA, CDR3 protein, J gene, clone size, V gene, D gene. The D gene is left open where the match is weak. Clone size appears in some rows only: once, few, many, or a class for an expanded clone.

CDR3 DNA: TGTGCCAGCACTCTAGCGGGGGCGAGTGTCGGGGAGCTGTTTTTT
CDR3 protein: CASTLAGASVGELFF
J gene: TRBJ2-2
clone size: -
V gene: TRBV27
D gene: TRBD2

CDR3 DNA: TGTGCCAGCAGCTTAGTCGTGGGGGCCGTTGAAGCTTTCTTT
CDR3 protein: CASSLVVGAVEAFF
J gene: TRBJ1-1
clone size: -
V gene: TRBV11-2
D gene: -

CDR3 DNA: TGTGCCAGCGGGACGGCGAACACTGAAGCTTTCTTT
CDR3 protein: CASGTANTEAFF
J gene: TRBJ1-1
clone size: -
V gene: TRBV30
D gene: -

CDR3 DNA: TGTGCCAGCATCTCTAGCGGTAATGTGTACAATGAGCAGTTCTTC
CDR3 protein: CASISSGNVYNEQFF
J gene: TRBJ2-1
clone size: -
V gene: TRBV27
D gene: TRBD2

CDR3 DNA: TGTGCCAGCAGTCCTATAGGGACTAGCGGGAGGGCCGGGTCCTACAATGAGCAGTTCTTC
CDR3 protein: CASSPIGTSGRAGSYNEQFF
J gene: TRBJ2-1
clone size: -
V gene: TRBV27
D gene: TRBD2

CDR3 DNA: TGTGCCAGCAGCCTGACAGCTAACTATGGCTACACCTTC
CDR3 protein: CASSLTANYGYTF
J gene: TRBJ1-2
clone size: -
V gene: TRBV27
D gene: -

CDR3 DNA: TGTGCCAGCCGAATTCCCCAGGTCAGGGACACTGAAGCTTTCTTT
CDR3 protein: CASRIPQVRDTEAFF
J gene: TRBJ1-1
clone size: -
V gene: TRBV9
D gene: -

CDR3 DNA: TGTGCTAGTGGTTTGGACAGGGGGCCAGCTTTCTTT
CDR3 protein: CASGLDRGPAFF
J gene: TRBJ1-1
clone size: once
V gene: TRBV12-5
D gene: TRBD1

CDR3 DNA: TGTGCCAGCAGCCCCCGGGGGGGAAGGGACTATGGCTACACCTTC
CDR3 protein: CASSPRGGRDYGYTF
J gene: TRBJ1-2
clone size: -
V gene: TRBV5-4
D gene: -

CDR3 DNA: TGTGCCAGCAGACAGGGGGACGAGCAGTACTTC
CDR3 protein: CASRQGDEQYF
J gene: TRBJ2-7
clone size: -
V gene: TRBV6-5
D gene: TRBD1

CDR3 DNA: TGCGCCAGCAGCCAAGCAGGAAGCGGGAGTAGGGGGACCCAGTACTTC
CDR3 protein: CASSQAGSGSRGTQYF
J gene: TRBJ2-5
clone size: -
V gene: TRBV4-1
D gene: TRBD2

CDR3 DNA: TGTGCCAGCAGTTACTCGGCCACTAATGAAAAACTGTTTTTT
CDR3 protein: CASSYSATNEKLFF
J gene: TRBJ1-4
clone size: -
V gene: TRBV6-7
D gene: -

CDR3 DNA: TGCGCCGGCCGGGACTTCACCGGGGAGCTGTTTTTT
CDR3 protein: CAGRDFTGELFF
J gene: TRBJ2-2
clone size: -
V gene: TRBV5-1
D gene: -

CDR3 DNA: TGCGCCAGCAGCTCGGGACTAGTTTTAGGGAATGAGCAGTTCTTC
CDR3 protein: CASSSGLVLGNEQFF
J gene: TRBJ2-1
clone size: -
V gene: TRBV5-1
D gene: TRBD2

CDR3 DNA: TGTGCCAGCAGCTCCTCGGGACAGGGGGGCGAAAAACTGTTTTTT
CDR3 protein: CASSSSGQGGEKLFF
J gene: TRBJ1-4
clone size: -
V gene: TRBV28
D gene: TRBD1

CDR3 DNA: TGTGCCAGTTACGCCTTTCCGGGGAGGCAGCCCCAGCATTTT
CDR3 protein: CASYAFPGRQPQHF
J gene: TRBJ1-5
clone size: -
V gene: TRBV28
D gene: -

CDR3 DNA: TGTGCCAGCAGAGCAGCGGGGGCCGTCTACAATGAGCAGTTCTTC
CDR3 protein: CASRAAGAVYNEQFF
J gene: TRBJ2-1
clone size: -
V gene: TRBV2
D gene: TRBD2

CDR3 DNA: TGTGCCAGCAGCCCGACAGGGGGCGATTCACCCCTCCACTTT
CDR3 protein: CASSPTGGDSPLHF
J gene: TRBJ1-6
clone size: few
V gene: TRBV7-3
D gene: TRBD1

CDR3 DNA: TGCGCCAGTCGATTAGCGGGAGGGGGAGATACGCAGTATTTT
CDR3 protein: CASRLAGGGDTQYF
J gene: TRBJ2-3
clone size: -
V gene: TRBV10-2
D gene: TRBD2

CDR3 DNA: TGCGCCAGCAGCCTGACTAGCGGGAGAATTTACGAGCAGTACTTC
CDR3 protein: CASSLTSGRIYEQYF
J gene: TRBJ2-7
clone size: once
V gene: TRBV5-1
D gene: TRBD2